This TCR beta chain was found in a study of cytomegalovirus exposure and HLA in healthy donors. PCR used 60 Vbeta primers and 13 Jbeta primers. Generated by immunoSEQ multiplex PCR, the TCRdb table keeps only in-frame clones and is missing some. The sample lists around 130,000 clones; approximately 83% were seen once. V dropped 0 bases and J dropped 3 bases, with 18 bases sitting between them. Germline V gene lookup returns CDR1 MNHEY and CDR2 SMNVEV (reference sequence). This CDR3 is built from 18 residues. The origin of this receptor is a girl aged 2-10 years in good health and CMV-seronegative. The sequenced material came from PBMCs. This chain connects TRBV27 to TRBJ2-1; TRBD1 might be the D (7 bases). For the CDR3, the DNA is TGTGCCAGCAGTTTATCGGGGCAGGGGCGGGACAGCTACAATGAGCAGTTCTTC. Translation: CASSLSGQGRDSYNEQFF.